A selection of T cell receptor beta chains follows, all from one sample in a study of T cell responses to AZD1222 COVID-19 vaccine. The repertoire was sequenced with immunoSEQ multiplex PCR; TCRdb's copy has only in-frame clones and lacks some. The sample records 100,000 to 150,000 clones, approximately 91% being singletons. Material: peripheral blood, obtained 28 days after the second AZD1222 dose. Every receptor here comes from an adult who received the AZD1222 COVID-19 vaccine. The CDR3 runs from the conserved cysteine through the conserved F or W. D genes are given only for firm matches. The size entry is marked missing in some rows and otherwise reads once, few, many or a size class.

D gene	clone size	J gene	V gene	CDR3 DNA	CDR3 protein
.	.	TRBJ1-2	TRBV5-6	TGTGCCAGCAGCTTGGCTAGAGATGGCTACACCTTC	CASSLARDGYTF
.	once	TRBJ2-2	TRBV9	TGTGCCAGCAGCAGGACAACGAACACCGGGGAGCTGTTTTTT	CASSRTTNTGELFF
.	.	TRBJ2-1	TRBV5-1	TGCGCCAGCAGCTTGGTAGCGGAGTACAATGAGCAGTTCTTC	CASSLVAEYNEQFF
.	.	TRBJ1-5	TRBV5-6	TGTGCCAGCAGCTTGAAGGCTGACGGGTTGGACAATCAGCCCCAGCATTTT	CASSLKADGLDNQPQHF
TRBD1	.	TRBJ1-1	TRBV7-9	TGTGCCAGCAGCACCCGACAGGGTAGTACTGAAGCTTTCTTT	CASSTRQGSTEAFF
.	.	TRBJ1-1	TRBV16	TGTGCCAGCAGCCAATGGACCCCGGGGAACACTGAAGCTTTCTTT	CASSQWTPGNTEAFF
TRBD1	.	TRBJ1-1	TRBV9	TGTGCCAGCAGCGTAGTGGGACAGGGGGCCAGGGCTTTCTTT	CASSVVGQGARAFF
.	.	TRBJ1-4	TRBV6-2/TRBV6-3	TGTGCCAGCAGTTACGTGGGCGTAACCAATGAAAAACTGTTTTTT	CASSYVGVTNEKLFF
TRBD2	few	TRBJ2-1	TRBV11-2	TGTGCCAGCAGCCGGGGGGGACTAGCGCCCTACAATGAGCAGTTCTTC	CASSRGGLAPYNEQFF
TRBD1	.	TRBJ1-1	TRBV29-1	TGCAGCGTGGACAGGGGGCGGAACACTGAAGCTTTCTTT	CSVDRGRNTEAFF
.	.	TRBJ1-4	TRBV27	TGTGCCAGCAGTTCGGGGTCGACAGGACATGGTGAAAAACTGTTTTTT	CASSSGSTGHGEKLFF
TRBD1	.	TRBJ2-4	TRBV12-3/TRBV12-4	TGTGCCAGCACCCGGGACAGGGTCGGTATTCAGTACTTC	CASTRDRVGIQYF
.	.	TRBJ1-1	TRBV18	TGTGCCAGCTCACCACCAGGGAACACTGAAGCTTTCTTT	CASSPPGNTEAFF
.	.	TRBJ2-7	TRBV13	TGTGCCAGCAGCCACACTTTGGGGGGCCTGAACGAGCAGTACTTC	CASSHTLGGLNEQYF
.	.	TRBJ2-1	TRBV4-3	TGCGCCAGCAGCCAAGGGTTTAGCGGTATCTACAATGAGCAGTTCTTC	CASSQGFSGIYNEQFF
.	.	TRBJ1-4	TRBV6-5	TGTGCCAGCAGCTACGGGATCGCTAATGAAAAACTGTTTTTT	CASSYGIANEKLFF
.	once	TRBJ2-3	TRBV5-1	TGCGCCAGCAGCTTGATAGCGCTCGGGACAGATACGCAGTATTTT	CASSLIALGTDTQYF
.	.	TRBJ2-1	TRBV4-3	TGCGCCAGCAGCCAAGATAGGTTTAGCTCCTACAATGAGCAGTTCTTC	CASSQDRFSSYNEQFF
.	.	TRBJ1-5	TRBV12-3/TRBV12-4	TGTGCCAGCAGAACGGGGCGCCATCAGCCCCAGCATTTT	CASRTGRHQPQHF
TRBD2	once	TRBJ2-1	TRBV5-1	TGCGCCAGCAGCTTGGTGATAATTGGACTAGCGAATGAGCAGTTCTTC	CASSLVIIGLANEQFF
.	.	TRBJ2-7	TRBV4-1	TGCGCCAGCAGCCAAGATATAAGCTACGAGCAGTACTTC	CASSQDISYEQYF
TRBD1	.	TRBJ1-5	TRBV6-5	TGTGCCAGCAGGGGAACAGGGGAGCAGCCCCAGCATTTT	CASRGTGEQPQHF
.	.	TRBJ2-4	TRBV10-3	TGTGCCATCAGTGAGTCACAACAGGGGAGGGTTCAGCACTTC	CAISESQQGRVQHF
.	.	TRBJ1-4	TRBV6-1	TGTGCCAGCAGTGAGACAGGAACTAATGAAAAACTGTTTTTT	CASSETGTNEKLFF
.	.	TRBJ1-1	TRBV5-8	TGTGCCAGCAGCCAATGGGTAGGGGAATTCACTGAAGCTTTCTTT	CASSQWVGEFTEAFF
.	.	TRBJ1-1	TRBV5-1	TGCGCCAGCAGCTTGGTGGGGGTGAACACTGAAGCTTTCTTT	CASSLVGVNTEAFF
.	.	TRBJ2-2	TRBV19	TGTGCCAGTACGCTAGGAAGCACCGGGGAGCTGTTTTTT	CASTLGSTGELFF
.	.	TRBJ1-5	TRBV5-1	TGCGCCCCGGTTTATTCCCAGCATTTT	CAPVYSQHF
TRBD1	.	TRBJ2-3	TRBV5-1	TGCGCCAGCAGCTTGGCCTCGGCAGGGGGTCGCACAGATACGCAGTATTTT	CASSLASAGGRTDTQYF